This T cell receptor (beta chain) was identified during a study of T cell responses to AZD1222 COVID-19 vaccine. On this clone: Its target is not known.

J lost 0 bases, V lost 0 bases, and 4 bases had no gene match. CDR1 and CDR2 (germline): ENHRY, SYGVKD. The CDR3 has 17 residues. Clones were read by immunoSEQ multiplex PCR, and TCRdb kept only the in-frame ones, dropping some. The sample shows around 120,000 clones, 92% of them seen only once. Study results and caveats: Females outnumbered males among donors, who were mostly white British; clonal diversity was possibly underestimated. Regions left unmutated in variants are reportedly the target of nearly half of spike-specific TCRs.

The chain is built from TRBV10-3 and TRBJ1-2, with TRBD1 matching 10 bases. Source: peripheral blood, taken on day 0 of AZD1222 vaccination. The receptor was isolated from an adult in good health. In nucleotides, the CDR3 is TGTGCCATCAGTGAGTCGGGGACAGGGGCAGCTAACTATGGCTACACCTTC. Translating it yields CAISESGTGAANYGYTF.